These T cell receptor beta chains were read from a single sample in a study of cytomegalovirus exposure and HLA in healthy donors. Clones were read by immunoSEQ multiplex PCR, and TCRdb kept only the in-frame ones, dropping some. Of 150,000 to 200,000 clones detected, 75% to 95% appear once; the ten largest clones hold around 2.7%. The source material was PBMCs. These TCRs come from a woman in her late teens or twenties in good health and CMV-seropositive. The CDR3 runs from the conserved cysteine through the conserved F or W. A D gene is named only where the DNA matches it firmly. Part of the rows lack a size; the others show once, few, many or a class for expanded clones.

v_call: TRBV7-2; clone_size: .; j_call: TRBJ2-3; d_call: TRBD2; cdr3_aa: CASSPGLAGGSTDTQYF; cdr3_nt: TGTGCCAGCAGCCCCGGACTAGCGGGAGGGTCCACAGATACGCAGTATTTT
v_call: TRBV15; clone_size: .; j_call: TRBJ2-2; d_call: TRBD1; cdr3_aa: CATSRTGLGTGELFF; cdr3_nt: TGTGCCACCAGCAGGACAGGGTTGGGCACCGGGGAGCTGTTTTTT
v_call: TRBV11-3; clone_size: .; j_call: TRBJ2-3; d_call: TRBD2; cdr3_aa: CASSFGKRESTDTQYF; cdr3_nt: TGTGCCAGCAGCTTCGGAAAGCGGGAGTCTACAGATACGCAGTATTTT
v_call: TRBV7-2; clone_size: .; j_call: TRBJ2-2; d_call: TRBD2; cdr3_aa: CASSLGGGRGELFF; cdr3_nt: TGTGCCAGCAGCTTAGGCGGCGGGAGAGGGGAGCTGTTTTTT
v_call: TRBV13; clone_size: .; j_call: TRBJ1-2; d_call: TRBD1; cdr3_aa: CASSSRQGSGYTF; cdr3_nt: TGTGCCAGCAGCTCCCGACAGGGAAGTGGCTACACCTTC
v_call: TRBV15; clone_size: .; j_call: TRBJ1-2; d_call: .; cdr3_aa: CATSPRRLLANYGYTF; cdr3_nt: TGTGCCACCAGCCCCCGCCGGTTATTGGCTAACTATGGCTACACCTTC
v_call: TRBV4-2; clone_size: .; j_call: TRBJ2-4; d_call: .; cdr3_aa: CASSQLRDLAKNIQYF; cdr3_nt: TGTGCCAGCAGCCAACTCAGGGATTTAGCCAAAAACATTCAGTACTTC
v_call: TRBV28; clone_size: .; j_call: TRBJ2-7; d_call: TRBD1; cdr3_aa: CASTPMTGAYEQYF; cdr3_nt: TGTGCCAGCACCCCAATGACAGGGGCCTACGAGCAGTACTTC
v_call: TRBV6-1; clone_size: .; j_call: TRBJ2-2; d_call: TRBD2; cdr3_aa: CASSVRGSGRSGELFF; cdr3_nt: TGTGCCAGCAGTGTCCGGGGTAGCGGGAGATCCGGGGAGCTGTTTTTT
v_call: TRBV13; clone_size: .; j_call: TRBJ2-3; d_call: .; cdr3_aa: CASSPGDLAGNTDTQYF; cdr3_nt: TGTGCCAGCAGCCCCGGGGATCTAGCCGGTAACACAGATACGCAGTATTTT
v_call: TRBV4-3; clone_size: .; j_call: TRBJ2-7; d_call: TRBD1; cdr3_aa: CASSQEPGQVGGQYF; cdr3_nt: TGCGCCAGCAGCCAAGAACCAGGACAGGTGGGCGGGCAGTACTTC
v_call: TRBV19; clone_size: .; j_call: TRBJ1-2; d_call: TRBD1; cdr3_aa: CASSIDLGGGDRYGYTF; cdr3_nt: TGTGCCAGTAGTATAGATCTCGGAGGGGGCGACCGCTATGGCTACACCTTC
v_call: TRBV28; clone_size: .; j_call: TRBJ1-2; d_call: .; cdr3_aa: CASSWSGTRDFNYGYTF; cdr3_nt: TGTGCCAGCAGTTGGAGTGGGACAAGGGATTTTAACTATGGCTACACCTTC
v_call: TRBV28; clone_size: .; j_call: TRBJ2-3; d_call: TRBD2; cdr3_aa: CASSLRGFRPGLAGADTQYF; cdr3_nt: TGTGCCAGCAGTTTACGAGGGTTTCGACCGGGACTAGCGGGCGCAGATACGCAGTATTTT
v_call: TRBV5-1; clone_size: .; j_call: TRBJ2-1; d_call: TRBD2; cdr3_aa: CASSSGLAGGLEQFF; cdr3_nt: TGCGCCAGCAGCTCGGGACTAGCGGGGGGGCTTGAGCAGTTCTTC
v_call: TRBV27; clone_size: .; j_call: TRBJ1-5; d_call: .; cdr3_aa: CASSLTRAAQPQHF; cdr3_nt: TGTGCCAGCAGTTTAACGAGGGCGGCTCAGCCCCAGCATTTT
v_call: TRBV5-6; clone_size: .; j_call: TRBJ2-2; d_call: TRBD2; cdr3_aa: CASSLPGLADTNTGELFF; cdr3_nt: TGTGCCAGCAGCCTCCCAGGACTAGCGGATACAAACACCGGGGAGCTGTTTTTT
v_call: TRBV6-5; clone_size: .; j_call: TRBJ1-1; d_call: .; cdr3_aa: CASSYRPTGREEAFF; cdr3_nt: TGTGCCAGCAGTTATCGGCCCACCGGTCGGGAGGAAGCTTTCTTT
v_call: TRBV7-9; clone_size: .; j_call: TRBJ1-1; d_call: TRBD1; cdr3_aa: CASSFPGQGANTEAFF; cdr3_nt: TGTGCCAGCAGCTTCCCGGGACAGGGGGCGAACACTGAAGCTTTCTTT
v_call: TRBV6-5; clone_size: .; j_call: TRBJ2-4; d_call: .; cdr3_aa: CASSLGGGGKNIQYF; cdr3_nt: TGTGCCAGCAGTTTGGGCGGCGGAGGCAAAAACATTCAGTACTTC
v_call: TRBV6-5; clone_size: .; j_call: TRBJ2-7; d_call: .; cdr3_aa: CASSYSSGHLYEQYF; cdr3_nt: TGTGCCAGCAGTTACTCTTCGGGACACCTCTACGAGCAGTACTTC
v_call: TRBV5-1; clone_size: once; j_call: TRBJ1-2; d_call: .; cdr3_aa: CASSLAEAGAYGYTF; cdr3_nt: TGCGCCAGCAGCTTGGCCGAGGCAGGGGCCTATGGCTACACCTTC
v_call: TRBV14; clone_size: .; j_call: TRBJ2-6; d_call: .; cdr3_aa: CASSHPTLEAGANVLTF; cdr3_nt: TGTGCCAGCAGCCACCCAACACTGGAGGCTGGGGCCAACGTCCTGACTTTC
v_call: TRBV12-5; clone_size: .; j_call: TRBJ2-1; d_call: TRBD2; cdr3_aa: CASVDPIVSGGADEQFF; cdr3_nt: TGTGCTAGTGTGGATCCAATAGTTAGCGGGGGGGCCGATGAGCAGTTCTTC
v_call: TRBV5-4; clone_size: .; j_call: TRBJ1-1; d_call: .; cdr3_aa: CASSFPGARAFF; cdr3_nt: TGTGCCAGCAGCTTTCCTGGGGCCCGGGCTTTCTTT
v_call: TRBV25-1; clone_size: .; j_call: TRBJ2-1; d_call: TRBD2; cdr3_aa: CASRERGGSYNEQFF; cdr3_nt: TGTGCCAGCAGGGAGCGGGGGGGCTCCTACAATGAGCAGTTCTTC
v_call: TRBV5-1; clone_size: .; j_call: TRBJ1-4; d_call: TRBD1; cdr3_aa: CASSLRGTGGGEKLFF; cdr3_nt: TGCGCCAGCAGCTTGAGAGGAACAGGGGGCGGTGAAAAACTGTTTTTT
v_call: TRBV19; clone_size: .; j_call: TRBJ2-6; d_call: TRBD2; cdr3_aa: CASSHILAGGRGGANVLTF; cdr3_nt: TGTGCCAGTAGCCATATACTAGCGGGAGGAAGGGGTGGGGCCAACGTCCTGACTTTC
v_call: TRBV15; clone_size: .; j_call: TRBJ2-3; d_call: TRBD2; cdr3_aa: CATSRDYWLGGRARGTDTQYF; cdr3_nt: TGTGCCACCAGCAGAGATTACTGGTTAGGCGGGAGGGCCAGAGGCACAGATACGCAGTATTTT
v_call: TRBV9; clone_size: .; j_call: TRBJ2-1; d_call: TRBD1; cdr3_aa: CASSVGGIRGQNEQFF; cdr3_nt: TGTGCCAGCAGCGTAGGGGGGATCAGGGGGCAGAATGAGCAGTTCTTC
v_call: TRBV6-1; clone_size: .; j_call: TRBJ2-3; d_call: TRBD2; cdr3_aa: CASRTLAGSTDTQYF; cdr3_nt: TGTGCCAGCAGGACACTAGCGGGAAGCACAGATACGCAGTATTTT
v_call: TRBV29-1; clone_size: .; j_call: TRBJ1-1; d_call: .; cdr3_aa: CSVVDPGTEAFF; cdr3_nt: TGCAGCGTTGTTGACCCGGGGACTGAAGCTTTCTTT
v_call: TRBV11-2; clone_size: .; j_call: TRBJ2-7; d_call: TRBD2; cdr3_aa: CASSNGLAGGFAYEQYF; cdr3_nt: TGTGCCAGCAGCAACGGACTAGCGGGGGGGTTTGCCTACGAGCAGTACTTC
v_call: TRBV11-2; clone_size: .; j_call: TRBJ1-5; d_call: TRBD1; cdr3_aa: CASSPRGTGNNQPQHF; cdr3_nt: TGTGCCAGCAGCCCCAGGGGGACAGGGAACAATCAGCCCCAGCATTTT
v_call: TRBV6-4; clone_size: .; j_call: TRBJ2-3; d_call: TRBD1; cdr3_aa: CASSEGQGQDTQYF; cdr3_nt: TGTGCCAGCAGTGAGGGACAGGGTCAAGATACGCAGTATTTT
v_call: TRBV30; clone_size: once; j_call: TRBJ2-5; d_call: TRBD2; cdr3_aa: CAWSVTSGGKETQYF; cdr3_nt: TGTGCCTGGAGTGTAACTAGCGGGGGGAAAGAGACCCAGTACTTC
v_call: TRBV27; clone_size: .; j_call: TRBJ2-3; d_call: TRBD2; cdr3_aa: CASKPSAGGSYTQYF; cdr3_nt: TGTGCCAGCAAACCCTCAGCGGGAGGTTCATATACGCAGTATTTT
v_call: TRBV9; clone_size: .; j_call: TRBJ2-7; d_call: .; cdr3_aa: CASSVAGGGQGYEQYF; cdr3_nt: TGTGCCAGCAGCGTAGCCGGGGGGGGACAGGGCTACGAGCAGTACTTC
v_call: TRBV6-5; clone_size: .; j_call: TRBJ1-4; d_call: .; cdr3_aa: CASKRNRGLNEKLFF; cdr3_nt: TGTGCCAGCAAACGGAATAGGGGACTAAATGAAAAACTGTTTTTT
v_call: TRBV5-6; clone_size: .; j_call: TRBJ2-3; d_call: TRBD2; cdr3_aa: CASSVTSGGATVTDTQYF; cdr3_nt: TGTGCCAGCAGCGTGACTAGCGGGGGGGCCACCGTCACAGATACGCAGTATTTT
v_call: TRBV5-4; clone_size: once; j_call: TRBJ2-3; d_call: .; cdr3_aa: CASSFSSTDTQYF; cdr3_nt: TGTGCCAGCAGCTTTTCTAGCACAGATACGCAGTATTTT
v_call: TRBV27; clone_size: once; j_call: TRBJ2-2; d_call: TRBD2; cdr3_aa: CASSSRTSGERAGELFF; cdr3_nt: TGTGCCAGCAGTTCCAGGACTAGCGGGGAGCGGGCCGGGGAGCTGTTTTTT
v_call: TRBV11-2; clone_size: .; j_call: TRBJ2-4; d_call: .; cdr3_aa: CASSLEGGHAKNIQYF; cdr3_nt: TGTGCCAGCAGCTTAGAGGGGGGGCATGCCAAAAACATTCAGTACTTC
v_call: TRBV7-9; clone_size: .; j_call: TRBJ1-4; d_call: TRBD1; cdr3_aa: CASSLTGTVTPQREKLFF; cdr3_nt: TGTGCCAGCAGCCTTACCGGGACAGTAACCCCTCAGCGGGAAAAACTGTTTTTT
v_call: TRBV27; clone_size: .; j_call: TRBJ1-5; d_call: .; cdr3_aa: CASSSTTGDNQPQHF; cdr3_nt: TGTGCCAGCAGTTCGACGACAGGCGACAATCAGCCCCAGCATTTT
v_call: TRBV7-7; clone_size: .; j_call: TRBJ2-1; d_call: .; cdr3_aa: CASSPDRSSYNEQFF; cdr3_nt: TGTGCCAGCAGCCCCGACAGGAGCTCCTACAATGAGCAGTTCTTC
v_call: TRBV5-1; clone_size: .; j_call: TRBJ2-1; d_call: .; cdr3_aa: CASSLVAVEGQFF; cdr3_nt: TGCGCCAGCAGCTTGGTCGCGGTTGAAGGGCAGTTCTTC